This T cell receptor beta chain was obtained from a study of blood T cell repertoires in COVID-19. Only a few counts were recorded for this clone. The assay was immunoSEQ multiplex PCR, and TCRdb's table has in-frame clones only and misses some. This table has about 230,000 clones, approximately 82% appearing once. Germline lookup yields CDR1 MNHEY and CDR2 SVGEGT. The CDR3 is 12 amino acids. V lost 6 bases to trimming and J lost 11 bases, with 15 bases between them. Input material: peripheral blood. V is TRBV6-2 or TRBV6-3 and J is TRBJ2-3, with D unresolved. The receptor comes from a woman aged 70 to 79 with active or convalescent COVID-19. The CDR3 DNA is TGTGCCAGCAGCACCGCCCTTGTCGGGCAGTATTTT. It specifies CASSTALVGQYF.